This TCR beta chain stems from a study of T cell responses to AZD1222 COVID-19 vaccine. Notes on the study in general: Spike was spanned by vaccine-associated CD4 TCRs, which were dominant at 160-218 and 743-854. Clonal diversity was possibly underestimated, and the donors were mostly white British, with more females. The study identified only a handful of AZD1222 recipients as seropositive at baseline.

On this clone: Its antigen is still unknown.

Sequenced by immunoSEQ multiplex PCR; TCRdb stores in-frame clones only, minus some. The table lists about 150,000 clones, more than 80% of them singletons. Germline V lookup: CDR1 SNHLY, CDR2 FYNNEI. Trimming pared 2 bases from V and 8 bases from J, leaving 7 bases between. The CDR3 runs 12 residues. Sequenced material: peripheral blood, taken 28 days after the second AZD1222 dose. The chain has TRBV2 and TRBJ2-1; no clear D gene. The source of this sequence is an adult who received the AZD1222 COVID-19 vaccine. The CDR3 nucleotides are TGTGCCAGCAGTGAAATGGGATATGAGCAGTTCTTC. Translated, it gives CASSEMGYEQFF.